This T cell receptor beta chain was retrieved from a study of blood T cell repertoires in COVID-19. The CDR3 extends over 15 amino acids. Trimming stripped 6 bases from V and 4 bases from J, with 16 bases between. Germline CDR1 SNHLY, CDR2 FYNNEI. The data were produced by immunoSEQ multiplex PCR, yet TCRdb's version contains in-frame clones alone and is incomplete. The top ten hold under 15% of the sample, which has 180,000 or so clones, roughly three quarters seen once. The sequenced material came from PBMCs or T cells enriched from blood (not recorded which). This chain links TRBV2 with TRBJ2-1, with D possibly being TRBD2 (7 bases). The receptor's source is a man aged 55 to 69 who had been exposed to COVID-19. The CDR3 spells CASSPGAGDYNEQFF. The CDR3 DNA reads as TGTGCCAGCAGCCCGGGGGCGGGGGATTACAATGAGCAGTTCTTC.